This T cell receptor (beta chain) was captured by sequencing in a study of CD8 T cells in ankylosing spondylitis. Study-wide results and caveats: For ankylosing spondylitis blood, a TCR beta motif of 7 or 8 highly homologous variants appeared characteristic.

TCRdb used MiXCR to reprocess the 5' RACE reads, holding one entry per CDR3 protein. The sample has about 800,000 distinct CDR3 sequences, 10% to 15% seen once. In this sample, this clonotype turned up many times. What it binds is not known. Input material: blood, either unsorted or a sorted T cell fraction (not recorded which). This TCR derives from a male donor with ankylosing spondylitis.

Here the CDR3 reads CASSVMSGRNTGELFF. CDR3 DNA sequence: TGTGCCAGCAGCGTAATGTCAGGGCGTAACACCGGGGAGCTGTTTTTT. The chain links TRBV9 to TRBJ2-2; weak D call: TRBD1 (5 bases). CDR1 is SGDLS, CDR2 YYNGEE, per germline. The germline V and J ends were trimmed by 1 base and 2 bases, with 12 bases remaining between them. The CDR3 consists of 16 residues. The variable domain in full, with the rest retrieved from reference TRBV9 and TRBJ2-2, is DSGVTQTPKHLITATGQRVTLRCSPRSGDLSVYWYQQSLDQGLQFLIQYYNGEERAKGNILERFSAQQFPDLHSELNLSSLELGDSALYFCASSVMSGRNTGELFFGEGSRLTVL.